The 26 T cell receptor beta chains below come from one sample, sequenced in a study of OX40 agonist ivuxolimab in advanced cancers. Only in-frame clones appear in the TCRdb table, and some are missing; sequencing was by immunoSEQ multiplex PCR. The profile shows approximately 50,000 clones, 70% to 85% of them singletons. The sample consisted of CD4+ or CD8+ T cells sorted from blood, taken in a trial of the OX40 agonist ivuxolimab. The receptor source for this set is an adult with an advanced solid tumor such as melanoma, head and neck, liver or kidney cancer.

The CDR3 sequence is CASSQVISGGGGTDTQYF. The CDR3 DNA sequence: TGCGCCAGCAGCCAAGTGATTAGCGGGGGCGGGGGCACAGATACGCAGTATTTT. This rearrangement joins TRBV4-1 to TRBJ2-3; the match to TRBD2 covers 9 bases. Germline assignment: CDR1 MGHRA and CDR2 YSYEKL. With V trimmed by 1 base and J by 1 base, 9 bases remained unmatched. The CDR3 length is 18 residues.

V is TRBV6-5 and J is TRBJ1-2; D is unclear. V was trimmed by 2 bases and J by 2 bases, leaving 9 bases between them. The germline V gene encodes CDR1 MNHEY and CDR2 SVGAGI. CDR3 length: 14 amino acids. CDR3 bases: TGTGCCAGCAGTTACGGTAACAGAAACTATGGCTACACCTTC. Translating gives CASSYGNRNYGYTF.

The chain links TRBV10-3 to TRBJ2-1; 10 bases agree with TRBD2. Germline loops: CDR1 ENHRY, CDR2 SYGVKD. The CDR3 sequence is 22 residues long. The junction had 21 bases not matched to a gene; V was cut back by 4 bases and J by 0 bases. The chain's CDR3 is CAISGVAARRTSGPSSYNEQFF. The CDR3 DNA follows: TGTGCCATCAGTGGGGTCGCCGCTAGGAGGACTAGCGGCCCGAGCTCCTACAATGAGCAGTTCTTC.

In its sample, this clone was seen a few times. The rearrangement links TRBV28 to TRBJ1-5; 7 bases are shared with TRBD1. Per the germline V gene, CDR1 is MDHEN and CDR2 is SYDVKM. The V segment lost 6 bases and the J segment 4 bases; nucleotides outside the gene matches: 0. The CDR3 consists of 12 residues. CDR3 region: CASRQGNQPQHF. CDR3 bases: TGTGCCAGCAGACAGGGGAATCAGCCCCAGCATTTT.

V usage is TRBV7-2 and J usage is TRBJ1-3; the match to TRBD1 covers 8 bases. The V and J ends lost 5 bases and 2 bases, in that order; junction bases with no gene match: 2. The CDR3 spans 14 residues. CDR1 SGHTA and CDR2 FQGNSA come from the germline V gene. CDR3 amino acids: CASSPRGPGNTIYF. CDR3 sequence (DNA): TGTGCCAGCAGCCCCAGGGGGCCTGGAAACACCATATATTTT. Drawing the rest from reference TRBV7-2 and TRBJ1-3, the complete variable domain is GAGVSQSPSNKVTEKGKDVELRCDPISGHTALYWYRQSLGQGLEFLIYFQGNSAPDKSGLPSDRFSAERTGGSVSTLTIQRTQQEDSAVYLCASSPRGPGNTIYFGEGSWLTVV.

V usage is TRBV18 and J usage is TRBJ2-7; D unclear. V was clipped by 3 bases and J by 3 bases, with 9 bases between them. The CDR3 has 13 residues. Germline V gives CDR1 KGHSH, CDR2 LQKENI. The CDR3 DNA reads TGTGCCAGCTCACCTGCAGTGGGCTACGAGCAGTACTTC. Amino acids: CASSPAVGYEQYF. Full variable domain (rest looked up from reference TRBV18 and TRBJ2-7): NAGVMQNPRHLVRRRGQEARLRCSPMKGHSHVYWYRQLPEEGLKFMVYLQKENIIDESGMPKERFSAEFPKEGPSILRIQQVVRGDSAAYFCASSPAVGYEQYFGPGTRLTVT.

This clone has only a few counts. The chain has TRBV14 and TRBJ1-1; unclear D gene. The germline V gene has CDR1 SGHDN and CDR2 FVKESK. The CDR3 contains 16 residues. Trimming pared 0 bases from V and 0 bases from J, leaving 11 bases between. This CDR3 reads CASSQELGTLNTEAFF. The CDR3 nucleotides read TGTGCCAGCAGCCAAGAGCTGGGCACCTTGAACACTGAAGCTTTCTTT.

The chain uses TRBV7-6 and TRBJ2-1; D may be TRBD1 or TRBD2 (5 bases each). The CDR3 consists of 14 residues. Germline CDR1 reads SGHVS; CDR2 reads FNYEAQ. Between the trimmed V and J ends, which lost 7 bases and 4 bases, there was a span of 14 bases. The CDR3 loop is CASTAVGEYNEQFF. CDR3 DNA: TGTGCCAGCACCGCGGTAGGGGAGTACAATGAGCAGTTCTTC.

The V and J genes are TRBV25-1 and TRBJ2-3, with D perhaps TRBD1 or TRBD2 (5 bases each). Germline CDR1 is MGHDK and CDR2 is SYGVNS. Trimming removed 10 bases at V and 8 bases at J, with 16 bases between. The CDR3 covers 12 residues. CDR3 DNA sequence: TGTGCCACCACAGGCGTCGGAGGTACGCAGTATTTT. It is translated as CATTGVGGTQYF.

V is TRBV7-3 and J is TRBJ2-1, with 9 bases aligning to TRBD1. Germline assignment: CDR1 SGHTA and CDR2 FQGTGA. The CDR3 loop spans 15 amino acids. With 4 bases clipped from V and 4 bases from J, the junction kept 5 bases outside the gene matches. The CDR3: CASSSTGGAYNEQFF. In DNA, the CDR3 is TGTGCCAGCAGCTCCACAGGGGGCGCTTACAATGAGCAGTTCTTC.

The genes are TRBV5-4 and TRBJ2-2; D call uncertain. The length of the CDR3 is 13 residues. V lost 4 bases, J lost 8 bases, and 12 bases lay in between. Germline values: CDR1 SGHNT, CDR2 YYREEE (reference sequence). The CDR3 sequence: CASSPTSKGELFF. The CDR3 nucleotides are TGTGCCAGCAGCCCAACTTCCAAAGGGGAGCTGTTTTTT.

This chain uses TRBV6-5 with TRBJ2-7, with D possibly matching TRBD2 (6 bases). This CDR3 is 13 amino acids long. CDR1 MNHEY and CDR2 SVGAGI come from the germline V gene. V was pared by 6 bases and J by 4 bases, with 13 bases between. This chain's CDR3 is CASSLQEGYEQYF. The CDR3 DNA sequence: TGTGCCAGCAGCCTCCAGGAGGGGTACGAGCAGTACTTC.

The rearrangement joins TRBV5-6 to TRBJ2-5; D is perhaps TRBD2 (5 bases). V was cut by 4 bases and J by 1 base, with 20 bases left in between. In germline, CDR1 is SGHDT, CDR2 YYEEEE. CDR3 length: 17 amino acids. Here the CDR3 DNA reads TGTGCCAGCAGCCCGGAGAGGCGGGCCCCAATCCAAGAGACCCAGTACTTC. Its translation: CASSPERRAPIQETQYF.

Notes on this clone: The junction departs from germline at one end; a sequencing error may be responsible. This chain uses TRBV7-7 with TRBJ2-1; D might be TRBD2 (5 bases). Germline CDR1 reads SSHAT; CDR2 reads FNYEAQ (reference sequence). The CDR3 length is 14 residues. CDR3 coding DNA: TGTGCTAGCAGCTTAGCGTACGGAGACAATGAGCAGTTCTTC. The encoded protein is CASSLAYGDNEQFF.

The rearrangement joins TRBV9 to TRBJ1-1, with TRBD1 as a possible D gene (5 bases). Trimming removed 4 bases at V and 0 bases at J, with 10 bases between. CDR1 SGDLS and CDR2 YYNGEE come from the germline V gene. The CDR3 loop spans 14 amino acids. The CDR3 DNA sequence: TGTGCCAGCAGCCCTTCGACAGTGAACACTGAAGCTTTCTTT. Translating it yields CASSPSTVNTEAFF.

The DNA for the CDR3 is TGTGCCAGCAGCCCGCGTGATGGGGTCTATAATTCACCCCTCCACTTT. Protein sequence: CASSPRDGVYNSPLHF. The chain uses TRBV9 and TRBJ1-6; no clear D gene. The CDR3 extends over 16 amino acids. Germline CDR1 and CDR2: SGDLS and YYNGEE. V lost 4 bases, J lost 3 bases, and 14 bases lay in between.

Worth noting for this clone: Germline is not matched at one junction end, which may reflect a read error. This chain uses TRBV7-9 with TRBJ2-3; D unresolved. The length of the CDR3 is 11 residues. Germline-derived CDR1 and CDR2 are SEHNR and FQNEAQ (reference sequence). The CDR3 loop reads CASGITDMQYF. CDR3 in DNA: TGTGCCAGCGGCATCACAGATATGCAGTATTTT.

In nucleotides, the CDR3 is TGCGCCAGCAGCCAAGCCGGGAGTAGCGGGGGAGGAGATGAGCAGTTCTTC. It translates to CASSQAGSSGGGDEQFF. The chain links TRBV5-1 to TRBJ2-1; 9 bases fit TRBD2. Germline V gives CDR1 SGHRS, CDR2 YFSETQ. Trimming took 4 bases from V and 8 from J; bases not matched to a gene: 16. This CDR3 comprises 17 residues.

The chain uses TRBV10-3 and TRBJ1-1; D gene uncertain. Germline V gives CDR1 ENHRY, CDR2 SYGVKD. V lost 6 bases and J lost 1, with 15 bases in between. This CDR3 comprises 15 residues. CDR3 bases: TGTGCCATCAGGGCTTTTGTGTCGGGGAACACTGAAGCTTTCTTT. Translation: CAIRAFVSGNTEAFF.

This CDR3 is CASSVALEETQYF. The CDR3 nucleotides read TGTGCCAGCAGCGTAGCGTTAGAAGAGACCCAGTACTTC. The rearrangement uses TRBV9 and TRBJ2-5; D gene unclear. The ends were cut back, 0 bases at V and 3 bases at J, with 6 bases in the middle. CDR3 length: 13 residues. Germline V gene lookup returns CDR1 SGDLS and CDR2 YYNGEE.

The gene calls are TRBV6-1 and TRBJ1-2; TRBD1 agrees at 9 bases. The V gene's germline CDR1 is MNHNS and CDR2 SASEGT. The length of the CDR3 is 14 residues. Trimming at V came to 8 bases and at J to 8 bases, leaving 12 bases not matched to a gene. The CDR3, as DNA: TGTGCCAGCGGAACACCGGGACAGGGTAACGGCTACACCTTC. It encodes CASGTPGQGNGYTF.

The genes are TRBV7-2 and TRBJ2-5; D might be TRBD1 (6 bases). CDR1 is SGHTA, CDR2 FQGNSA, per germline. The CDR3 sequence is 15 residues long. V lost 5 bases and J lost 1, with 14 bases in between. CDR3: CASSRGQPTQETQYF. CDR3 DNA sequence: TGTGCCAGCAGCAGAGGACAGCCGACCCAAGAGACCCAGTACTTC. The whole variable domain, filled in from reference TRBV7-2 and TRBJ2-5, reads GAGVSQSPSNKVTEKGKDVELRCDPISGHTALYWYRQSLGQGLEFLIYFQGNSAPDKSGLPSDRFSAERTGGSVSTLTIQRTQQEDSAVYLCASSRGQPTQETQYFGPGTRLLVL.

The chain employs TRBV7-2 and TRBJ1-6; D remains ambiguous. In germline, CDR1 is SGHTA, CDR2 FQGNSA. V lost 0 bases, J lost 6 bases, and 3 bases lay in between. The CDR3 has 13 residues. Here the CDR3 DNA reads TGTGCCAGCAGCTTAGCCAGTAATTCACCCCTCCACTTT. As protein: CASSLASNSPLHF.

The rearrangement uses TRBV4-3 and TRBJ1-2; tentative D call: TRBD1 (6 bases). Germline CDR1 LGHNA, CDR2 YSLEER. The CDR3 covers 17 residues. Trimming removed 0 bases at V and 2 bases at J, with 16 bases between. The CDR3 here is CASSQEIAAGVNYGYTF. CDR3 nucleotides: TGCGCCAGCAGCCAAGAAATCGCCGCAGGGGTAAACTATGGCTACACCTTC.

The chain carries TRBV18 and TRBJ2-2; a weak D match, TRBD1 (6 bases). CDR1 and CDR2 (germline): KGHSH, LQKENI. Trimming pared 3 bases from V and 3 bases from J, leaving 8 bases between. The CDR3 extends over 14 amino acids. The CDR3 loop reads CASSPDSDTGELFF. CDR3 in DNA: TGTGCCAGCTCACCGGACAGTGACACCGGGGAGCTGTTTTTT.

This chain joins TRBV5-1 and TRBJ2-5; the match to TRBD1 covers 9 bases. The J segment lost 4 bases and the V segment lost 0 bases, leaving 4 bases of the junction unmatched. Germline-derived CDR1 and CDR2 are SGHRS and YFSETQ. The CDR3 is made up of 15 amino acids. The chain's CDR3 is CASSLALGQGETQYF. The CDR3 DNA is TGCGCCAGCAGCTTGGCCCTGGGACAGGGAGAGACCCAGTACTTC.